Below, 17 T cell receptor beta chains from the same sample are listed, as sequenced in a study of T cells in Graves' hyperthyroidism and ophthalmopathy. Amplification of TCR beta CDR3 regions used RNA as the template. TCR CDR3 regions were first amplified by RT-PCR with HTBI primers. MiXCR was run by TCRdb on the multiplex PCR reads, yielding one entry per CDR3 protein. The repertoire consists of some 690,000 distinct CDR3 sequences, with 15% to 20% occurring once and the leading ten covering around a sixth. The sequenced sample was blood. These receptors were obtained from a middle-aged man with Graves' hyperthyroidism.

This clonotype was observed at least ten times. The chain employs TRBV7-6 and TRBJ2-7; D might be TRBD1 (6 bases). V lost 2 bases to trimming and J lost 0 bases, with 11 bases between them. The CDR3 sequence is 15 residues long. Germline V gene data show CDR1 as SGHVS and CDR2 as FNYEAQ. The CDR3 bases are TGTGCCAGCAGCTTACAGACAGGAAGCTCCTACGAGCAGTACTTC. It translates to CASSLQTGSSYEQYF.

The CDR3, as DNA: TGTGCCTGGAGTGGGACCAACAATGAGCAGTTCTTC. It is translated as CAWSGTNNEQFF. V gene TRBV30 combines with J gene TRBJ2-1; D is undetermined. There are 12 residues in the CDR3. Trimming cost V 1 base and J 5 bases, with 6 bases left between them. The germline gives CDR1 GTSNPN, CDR2 SVGIG (reference sequence). The full variable domain, with the rest looked up from reference TRBV30 and TRBJ2-1, is SQTIHQWPATLVQPVGSPLSLECTVEGTSNPNLYWYRQAAGRGLQLLFYSVGIGQISSEVPQNLSASRPQDRQFILSSKKLLLSDSGFYLCAWSGTNNEQFFGPGTRLTVL.

Remarks on this clonotype: A much larger clone sits a single nucleotide away, making a read error possible. The chain is built from TRBV13 and TRBJ1-6, with TRBD1 matching over 7 bases. With V trimmed by 7 bases and J by 4 bases, 10 bases remained unmatched. The germline V gene has CDR1 PRHDT and CDR2 FYEKMQ (reference sequence). CDR3 length: 16 amino acids. As DNA, the CDR3 is TGTGCCAGCAACACCCGGGACAGCACGTATAATTCACCCCTCCACTTT. This codes for CASNTRDSTYNSPLHF.

Ten or more counts support this clonotype. The rearrangement uses TRBV2 and TRBJ2-3; D gene uncertain. Germline lookup yields CDR1 SNHLY and CDR2 FYNNEI. The V and J ends lost 5 bases and 2 bases respectively, with 11 bases between them. The CDR3 has 14 residues. The CDR3 spells CASSTIGFTDTQYF. DNA for the CDR3: TGTGCCAGCAGTACGATAGGGTTCACAGATACGCAGTATTTT.

This clonotype has ten or more counts. The chain is built from TRBV28 and TRBJ2-3, with a possible D match to TRBD2 (5 bases). The germline CDR1 and CDR2 sequences are MDHEN and SYDVKM. Trimming removed 5 bases from V and 10 bases from J, with 16 bases in between. This CDR3 contains 13 residues. CDR3 sequence: CASSPGYLLAQYF. In DNA form, the CDR3 reads TGTGCCAGCAGTCCGGGATACTTATTGGCGCAGTATTTT.

In its sample, this clonotype was seen many times. V usage is TRBV2 and J usage is TRBJ2-7; D ambiguous. V shed 6 bases and J shed 2 bases, with 14 bases lying between them. Looked up from germline, CDR1 is SNHLY and CDR2 is FYNNEI. There are 14 residues in the CDR3. CDR3 sequence (DNA): TGTGCCAGCAGGGATCCCTTGGGTGCCTACGAGCAGTACTTC. It codes for CASRDPLGAYEQYF. The full variable domain, its missing parts supplied by reference TRBV2 and TRBJ2-7, is EPEVTQTPSHQVTQMGQEVILRCVPISNHLYFYWYRQILGQKVEFLVSFYNNEISEKSEIFDDQFSVERPDGSNFTLKIRSTKLEDSAMYFCASRDPLGAYEQYFGPGTRLTVT.

This clonotype was counted between two and nine times. This chain connects TRBV15 to TRBJ2-1; perhaps D is TRBD1 or TRBD2 (6 bases each). Germline V gene sequence: CDR1 LNHNV, CDR2 YYDKDF (reference sequence). V shed 0 bases and J shed 3 bases, with 15 bases lying between them. CDR3 size: 17 residues. The CDR3 DNA reads as TGTGCCACCAGCAGAGATAAGGGGGGATACGACTACAATGAGCAGTTCTTC. Residues: CATSRDKGGYDYNEQFF.

V gene TRBV25-1 combines with J gene TRBJ2-3; the D is unclear. Germline CDR1 and CDR2: MGHDK and SYGVNS. With 6 bases removed from V and 4 bases from J, the gap between germline ends came to 11 bases. CDR3 length: 13 residues. CDR3 amino acids: CASSYGRSDTQYF. In nucleotides, the CDR3 is TGTGCCAGCAGCTACGGAAGATCAGATACGCAGTATTTT.

V is TRBV24-1 and J is TRBJ2-3; no definite D call. With 0 bases removed from V and 8 bases from J, the gap between germline ends came to 11 bases. Looked up from germline, CDR1 is KGHDR and CDR2 is SFDVKD. The length of the CDR3 is 14 residues. In nucleotides, the CDR3 is TGTGCCACCAGTGATTTGGGGCTGAGTGGTACGCAGTATTTT. The encoded protein is CATSDLGLSGTQYF.

This clonotype was seen at least ten times. The rearrangement uses TRBV18 and TRBJ1-1, with 7 bases aligning to TRBD1. The V gene end was trimmed by 4 bases and the J gene end by 1 base; junction bases not matched to a gene: 3. The length of the CDR3 is 14 residues. Germline V gene lookup returns CDR1 KGHSH and CDR2 LQKENI. Here the CDR3 reads CASSHGQANTEAFF. CDR3 bases: TGTGCCAGCTCACACGGACAGGCGAACACTGAAGCTTTCTTT.

This sequence joins TRBV19 and TRBJ1-3, with no clear D. This CDR3 contains 13 residues. Deletions cut 7 bases from V and 6 bases from J, with 13 bases between. Germline assignment: CDR1 LNHDA and CDR2 SQIVND (reference sequence). The CDR3 region is CASTPGGTNTIYF. The DNA for the CDR3 is TGTGCCAGTACTCCAGGCGGTACAAACACCATATATTTT.

This clonotype has just a few counts. The chain carries TRBV29-1 and TRBJ1-2, with D possibly matching TRBD1 (5 bases). The germline CDR1 and CDR2 sequences are SQVTM and ANQGSEA. The CDR3 covers 12 residues. V lost 6 bases and J 4 bases, leaving 12 bases between the germline ends. In DNA, the CDR3 is TGCAGCGTCGGGGACCGTCTCTATGGCTACACCTTC. It specifies CSVGDRLYGYTF.

This clonotype was found many times. This rearrangement joins TRBV7-9 to TRBJ2-1, with D uncertain. V lost 3 bases and J lost 5, with 11 bases in between. This CDR3 is 14 amino acids long. Germline loops: CDR1 SEHNR, CDR2 FQNEAQ (reference sequence). CDR3 loop: CASSFGIKNNEQFF. For the CDR3, the DNA is TGTGCCAGCAGCTTTGGGATAAAGAACAATGAGCAGTTCTTC.

At least ten counts were recorded for this clonotype. The chain has TRBV28 and TRBJ2-7; 11 bases are shared with TRBD2. Germline V CDR1 and CDR2: MDHEN, SYDVKM. Trimming at V came to 3 bases and at J to 0 bases, leaving 4 bases not matched to a gene. This CDR3 contains 16 residues. DNA for the CDR3: TGTGCCAGCAGTTTCGCGACTAGCGGGAACTCCTACGAGCAGTACTTC. Translated, it gives CASSFATSGNSYEQYF. The variable domain in full, completed from reference TRBV28 and TRBJ2-7, reads DVKVTQSSRYLVKRTGEKVFLECVQDMDHENMFWYRQDPGLGLRLIYFSYDVKMKEKGDIPEGYSVSREKKERFSLILESASTNQTSMYLCASSFATSGNSYEQYFGPGTRLTVT.

This clonotype was counted a few times. The V call is TRBV9, the J call TRBJ2-1; TRBD2 aligns across 10 bases. The V segment lost 3 bases and the J segment 8 bases; nucleotides outside the gene matches: 14. The length of the CDR3 is 17 residues. Germline lookup yields CDR1 SGDLS and CDR2 YYNGEE. The CDR3 spells CASSGQGGTSVAHEQFF. CDR3 nucleotides: TGTGCCAGCAGCGGACAAGGAGGGACTAGCGTCGCCCATGAGCAGTTCTTC. The full variable domain, its missing parts supplied by reference TRBV9 and TRBJ2-1, is DSGVTQTPKHLITATGQRVTLRCSPRSGDLSVYWYQQSLDQGLQFLIQYYNGEERAKGNILERFSAQQFPDLHSELNLSSLELGDSALYFCASSGQGGTSVAHEQFFGPGTRLTVL.

This clonotype was detected a few times. The V and J genes are TRBV7-2 and TRBJ2-1; TRBD2 might be the D (7 bases). The CDR3 has 16 residues. Trimming cost V 5 bases and J 4 bases, with 18 bases left between them. Germline-derived CDR1 and CDR2 are SGHTA and FQGNSA. CDR3 in DNA: TGTGCCAGCAGCCTCGGGGGGACACTCCCGTACAATGAGCAGTTCTTC. This encodes CASSLGGTLPYNEQFF.

CDR3: CASSPVRGFTDTQYF. In nucleotides, the CDR3 is TGTGCCAGCAGCCCGGTGCGGGGGTTCACAGATACGCAGTATTTT. This sequence joins TRBV7-2 and TRBJ2-3, with 7 nucleotides matching TRBD2. With V trimmed by 5 bases and J by 2 bases, 7 bases remained unmatched. The CDR3 has 15 residues. Germline CDR1 reads SGHTA; CDR2 reads FQGNSA. Full variable domain (remainder filled in from reference TRBV7-2 and TRBJ2-3): GAGVSQSPSNKVTEKGKDVELRCDPISGHTALYWYRQSLGQGLEFLIYFQGNSAPDKSGLPSDRFSAERTGGSVSTLTIQRTQQEDSAVYLCASSPVRGFTDTQYFGPGTRLTVL.